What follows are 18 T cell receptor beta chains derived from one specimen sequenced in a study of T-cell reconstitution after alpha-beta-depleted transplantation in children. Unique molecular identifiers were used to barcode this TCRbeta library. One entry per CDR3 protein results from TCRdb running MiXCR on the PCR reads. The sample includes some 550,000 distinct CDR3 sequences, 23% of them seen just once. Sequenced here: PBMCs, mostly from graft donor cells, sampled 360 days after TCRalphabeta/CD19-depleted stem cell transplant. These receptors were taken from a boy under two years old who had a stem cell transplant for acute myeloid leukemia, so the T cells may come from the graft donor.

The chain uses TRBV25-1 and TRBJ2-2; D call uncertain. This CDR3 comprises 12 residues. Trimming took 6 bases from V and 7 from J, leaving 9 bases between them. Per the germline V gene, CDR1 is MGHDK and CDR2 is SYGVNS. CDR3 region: CASSSMSGELFF. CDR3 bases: TGTGCCAGCAGCTCCATGAGCGGGGAGCTGTTTTTT.

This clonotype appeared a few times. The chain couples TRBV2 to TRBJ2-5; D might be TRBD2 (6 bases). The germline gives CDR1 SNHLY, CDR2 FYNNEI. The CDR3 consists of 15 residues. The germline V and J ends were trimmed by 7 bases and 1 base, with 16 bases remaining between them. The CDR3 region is CASTVRPGLQETQYF. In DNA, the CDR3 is TGTGCCAGCACTGTACGACCGGGACTCCAAGAGACCCAGTACTTC.

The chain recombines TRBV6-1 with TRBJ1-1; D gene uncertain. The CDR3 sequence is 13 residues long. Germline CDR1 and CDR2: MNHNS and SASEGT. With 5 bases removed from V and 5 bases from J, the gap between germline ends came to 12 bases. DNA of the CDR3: TGTGCCAGCAGTAGGAAGGTTTGGACTGAAGCTTTCTTT. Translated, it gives CASSRKVWTEAFF.

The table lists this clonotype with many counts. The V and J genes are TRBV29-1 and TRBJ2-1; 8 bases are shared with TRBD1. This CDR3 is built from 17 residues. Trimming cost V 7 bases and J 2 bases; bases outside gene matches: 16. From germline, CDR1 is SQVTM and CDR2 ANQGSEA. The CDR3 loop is CSAGKTTGDFTYNEQFF. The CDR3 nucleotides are TGCAGCGCCGGAAAGACGACAGGGGATTTCACCTACAATGAGCAGTTCTTC.

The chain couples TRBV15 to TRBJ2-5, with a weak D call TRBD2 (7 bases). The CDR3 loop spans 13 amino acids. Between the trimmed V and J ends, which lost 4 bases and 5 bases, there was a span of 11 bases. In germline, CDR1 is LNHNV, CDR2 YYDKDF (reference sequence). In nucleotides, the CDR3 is TGTGCCACCAGCATATCGGGGGGCGAGACCCAGTACTTC. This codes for CATSISGGETQYF. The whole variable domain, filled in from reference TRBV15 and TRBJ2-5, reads DAMVIQNPRYQVTQFGKPVTLSCSQTLNHNVMYWYQQKSSQAPKLLFHYYDKDFNNEADTPDNFQSRRPNTSFCFLDIRSPGLGDTAMYLCATSISGGETQYFGPGTRLLVL.

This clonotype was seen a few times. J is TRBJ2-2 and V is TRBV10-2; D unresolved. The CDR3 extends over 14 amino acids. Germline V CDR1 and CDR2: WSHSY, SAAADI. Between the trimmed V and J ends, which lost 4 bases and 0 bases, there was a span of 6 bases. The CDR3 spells CASSVEANTGELFF. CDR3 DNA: TGCGCCAGCAGTGTTGAGGCGAACACCGGGGAGCTGTTTTTT.

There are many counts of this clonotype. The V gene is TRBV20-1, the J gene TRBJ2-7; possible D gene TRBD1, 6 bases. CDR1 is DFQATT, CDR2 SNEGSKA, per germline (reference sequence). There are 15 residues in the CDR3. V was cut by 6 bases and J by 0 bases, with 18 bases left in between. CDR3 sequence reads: CSADAGQKSSYEQYF. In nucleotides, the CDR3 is TGCAGTGCCGACGCTGGACAGAAGAGCTCCTACGAGCAGTACTTC.

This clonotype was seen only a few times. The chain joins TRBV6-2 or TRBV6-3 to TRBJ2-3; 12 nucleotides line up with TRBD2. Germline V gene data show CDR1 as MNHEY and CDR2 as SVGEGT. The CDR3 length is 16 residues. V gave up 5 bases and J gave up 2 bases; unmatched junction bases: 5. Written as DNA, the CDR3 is TGTGCCAGCAGTCTAGCGGGGGGGCAGGCCACAGATACGCAGTATTTT. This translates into CASSLAGGQATDTQYF.

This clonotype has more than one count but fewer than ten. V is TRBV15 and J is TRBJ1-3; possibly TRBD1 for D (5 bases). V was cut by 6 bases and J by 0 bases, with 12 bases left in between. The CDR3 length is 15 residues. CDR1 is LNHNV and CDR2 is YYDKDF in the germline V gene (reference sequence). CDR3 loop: CATSRDSSSGNTIYF. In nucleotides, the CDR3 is TGTGCCACCAGTCGTGACAGTTCCTCTGGAAACACCATATATTTT.

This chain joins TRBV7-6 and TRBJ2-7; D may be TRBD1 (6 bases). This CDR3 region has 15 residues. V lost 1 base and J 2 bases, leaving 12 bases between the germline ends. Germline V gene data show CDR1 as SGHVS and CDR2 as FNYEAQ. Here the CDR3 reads CASSLGAGATYEQYF. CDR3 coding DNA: TGTGCCAGCAGCTTAGGAGCAGGGGCCACCTACGAGCAGTACTTC.

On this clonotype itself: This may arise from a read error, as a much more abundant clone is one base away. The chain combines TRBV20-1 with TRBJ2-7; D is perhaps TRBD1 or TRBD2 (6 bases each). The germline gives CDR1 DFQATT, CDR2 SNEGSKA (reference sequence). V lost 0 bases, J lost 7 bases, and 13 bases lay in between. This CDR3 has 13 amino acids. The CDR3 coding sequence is TGCAGTGCTAGAGATACGGGGGCGTATGAGCAGTACTTC. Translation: CSARDTGAYEQYF.

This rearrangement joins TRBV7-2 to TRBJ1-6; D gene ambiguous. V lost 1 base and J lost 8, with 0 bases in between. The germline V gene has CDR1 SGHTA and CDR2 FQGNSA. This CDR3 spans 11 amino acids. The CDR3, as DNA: TGTGCCAGCAGCTTAGATTCACCCCTCCACTTT. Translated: CASSLDSPLHF.

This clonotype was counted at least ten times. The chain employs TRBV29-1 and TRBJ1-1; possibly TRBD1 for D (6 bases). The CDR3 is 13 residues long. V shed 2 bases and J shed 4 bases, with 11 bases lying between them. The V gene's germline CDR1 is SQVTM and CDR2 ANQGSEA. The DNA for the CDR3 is TGCAGCGTTGAACACAGGGCACTCACTGAAGCTTTCTTT. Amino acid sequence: CSVEHRALTEAFF.

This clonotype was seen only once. As DNA, the CDR3 is TGTGCCAGCAGTGAGGCGGCGCAGCAAGGCACAGATACGCAGTATTTT. Its protein is CASSEAAQQGTDTQYF. The chain links TRBV2 to TRBJ2-3; D remains ambiguous. V was cut by 3 bases and J by 1 base, with 14 bases left in between. The CDR3 runs 16 residues. CDR1 and CDR2 from the germline V gene are SNHLY and FYNNEI.

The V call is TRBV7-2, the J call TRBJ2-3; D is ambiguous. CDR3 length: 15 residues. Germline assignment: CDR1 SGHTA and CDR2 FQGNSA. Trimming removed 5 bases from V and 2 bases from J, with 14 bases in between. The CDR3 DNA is TGTGCCAGCAGCACAGACTGGGGATTCACAGATACGCAGTATTTT. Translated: CASSTDWGFTDTQYF. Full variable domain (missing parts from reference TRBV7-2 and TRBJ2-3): GAGVSQSPSNKVTEKGKDVELRCDPISGHTALYWYRQSLGQGLEFLIYFQGNSAPDKSGLPSDRFSAERTGGSVSTLTIQRTQQEDSAVYLCASSTDWGFTDTQYFGPGTRLTVL.

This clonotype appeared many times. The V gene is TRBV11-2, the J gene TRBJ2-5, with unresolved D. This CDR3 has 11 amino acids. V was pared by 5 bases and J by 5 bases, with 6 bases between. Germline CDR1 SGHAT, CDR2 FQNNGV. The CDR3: CASSDDETQYF. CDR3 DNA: TGTGCCAGCAGCGACGACGAGACCCAGTACTTC. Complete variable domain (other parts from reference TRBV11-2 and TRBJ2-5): EAGVAQSPRYKIIEKRQSVAFWCNPISGHATLYWYQQILGQGPKLLIQFQNNGVVDDSQLPKDRFSAERLKGVDSTLKIQPAKLEDSAVYLCASSDDETQYFGPGTRLLVL.

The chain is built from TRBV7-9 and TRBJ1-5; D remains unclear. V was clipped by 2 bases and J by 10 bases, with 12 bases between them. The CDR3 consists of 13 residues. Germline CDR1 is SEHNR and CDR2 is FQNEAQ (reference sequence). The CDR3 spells CASSLSGSFPQHF. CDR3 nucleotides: TGTGCCAGCAGCTTATCGGGGTCCTTTCCCCAGCATTTT.

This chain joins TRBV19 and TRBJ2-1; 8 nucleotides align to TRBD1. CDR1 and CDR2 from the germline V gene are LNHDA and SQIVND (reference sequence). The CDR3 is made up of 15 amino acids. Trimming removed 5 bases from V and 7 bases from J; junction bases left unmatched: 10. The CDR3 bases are TGTGCCAGTAGTCACGTAACAGGGGGTGTGAATGAGCAGTTCTTC. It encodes CASSHVTGGVNEQFF.